The present TCR beta chain was sequenced within a study of blood T cell repertoires in COVID-19. The wider study: Researchers got acute and convalescent COVID-19 samples from the United States, Italy and Spain. From T cells, B-cell-depleted T cells, or PBMCs came the material, which was cDNA or gDNA.

Germline lookup yields CDR1 LGHDT and CDR2 YNNKEL (reference sequence). The CDR3 extends over 16 amino acids. The J segment lost 3 bases and the V segment lost 6 bases, leaving 6 bases of the junction unmatched. Original processing notes: Amplification of reference gene primers was used by the study to estimate nucleated cell counts. Method: immunoSEQ multiplex PCR; TCRdb's copy keeps in-frame clones and lacks some. V, J and clone size were drawn from that table, and D and trimming were deduced from the DNA. The sample lists 280,000 or so clones, around 88% occurring once. The chain couples TRBV3-1 (or the pseudogene TRBV3-2) to TRBJ2-1, with 12 bases matching TRBD2. Sequencing used peripheral blood. The TCR originated in a woman between 25 and 40 years old who had recovered from COVID-19. CDR3 DNA sequence: TGTGCCAGCAGTCAAACTAGCGGGGGGTACTACAATGAGCAGTTCTTC. It codes for CASSQTSGGYYNEQFF.